This T cell receptor beta chain was captured by sequencing in a study of CD8+CD57+ T cells in acquired aplastic anemia. Profiles of TCR beta VDJ and CDR3 were generated from a genomic DNA template. MiXCR, run by TCRdb on the reads, gives a single entry per CDR3 protein. The repertoire includes around 15,000 distinct CDR3 sequences, less than 45% of them detected once, and around 85% sits in the top ten. Per the germline V gene, CDR1 is SGHRS and CDR2 is YFSETQ. V was trimmed by 6 bases and J by 4 bases, leaving 11 bases between them. This CDR3 region has 14 residues. This clonotype was picked up a small number of times. As yet, its antigen is unknown. The patients chosen for sequencing had shown expansion of CD8+CD57+ cells (detected by flow cytometry). The authors sequenced CD8+CD57+ effector memory cells as well, from 2 of 12 patients. Blood samples were obtained from patients who had received no prior therapy.

Study-wide points: The same twenty-nine CD8+ CDR3 sequences occurred in patients and in controls. Lower diversity marked CD8+CD57+ cells in patients, relative to total CD4+ and CD8+ pools. Patients and controls were not found to differ significantly in CD8+ Simpson's diversity.

The V and J genes are TRBV5-1 and TRBJ1-6; the D is unclear. This clonotype originated in a human donor with aplastic anemia. The sample was CD8+CD57+ T cells sorted from PBMCs. Subset described: bead-enriched CD8+CD57+ effector memory T cells from SAA patients. The CDR3 region is CASKRAEYNSPLHF. Here the CDR3 DNA reads TGCGCCAGCAAAAGGGCGGAGTATAATTCACCCCTCCACTTT.